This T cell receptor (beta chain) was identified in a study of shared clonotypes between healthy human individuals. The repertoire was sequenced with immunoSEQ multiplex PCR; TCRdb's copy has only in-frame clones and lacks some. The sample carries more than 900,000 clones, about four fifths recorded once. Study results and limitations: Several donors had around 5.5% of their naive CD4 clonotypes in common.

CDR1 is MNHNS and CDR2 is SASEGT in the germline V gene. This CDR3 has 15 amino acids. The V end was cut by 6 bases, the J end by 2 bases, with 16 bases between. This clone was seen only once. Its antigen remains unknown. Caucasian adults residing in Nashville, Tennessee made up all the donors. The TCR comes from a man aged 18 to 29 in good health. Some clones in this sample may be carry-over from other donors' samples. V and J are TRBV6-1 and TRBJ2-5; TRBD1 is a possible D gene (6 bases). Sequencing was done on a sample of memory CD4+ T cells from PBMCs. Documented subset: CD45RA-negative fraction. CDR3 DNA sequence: TGTGCCAGCAGCCCGAGACAGGTTATGCAAGAGACCCAGTACTTC. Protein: CASSPRQVMQETQYF.